Presented here are 21 T cell receptor beta chains from one specimen sequenced in a study of high-grade serous ovarian cancer treatment subgroups. Tumor samples were obtained before definitive surgery or chemotherapy. Profiled with immunoSEQ multiplex PCR; TCRdb holds only in-frame clones, not every one. Of 35,000 to 45,000 clones in the sample, around three quarters were seen once. The specimen sequenced was tumor tissue. The receptor set was obtained from a human donor with high-grade serous ovarian cancer.

V is TRBV11-1 and J is TRBJ2-5; D may be TRBD1 (6 bases). This CDR3 is built from 16 residues. Germline V CDR1 and CDR2: SGHAT, FQDESV (reference sequence). V was trimmed by 2 bases and J by 7 bases, leaving 20 bases between them. The CDR3 sequence is CASSLSTGTTKMTQYF. Here the CDR3 DNA reads TGTGCCAGCAGCTTATCCACCGGGACAACCAAGATGACCCAGTACTTC.

This clone has just one count. V gene TRBV7-2 combines with J gene TRBJ2-7; D unresolved. The CDR3 is 12 residues long. V lost 4 bases to trimming and J lost 3 bases, with 7 bases between them. Germline V gene sequence: CDR1 SGHTA, CDR2 FQGNSA. The CDR3 region is CASSSERYEQYF. The CDR3 region has the DNA TGTGCCAGCAGCTCCGAGCGCTACGAGCAGTACTTC.

This clone was detected only a few times. V usage is TRBV27 and J usage is TRBJ1-5; D gene ambiguous. Germline values: CDR1 MNHEY, CDR2 SMNVEV (reference sequence). Trimming left V 4 bases short and J 4 bases short, with 11 bases between. The CDR3 contains 14 residues. The CDR3 loop is CASSSWGGNQPQHF. The CDR3 bases are TGTGCCAGCAGTTCCTGGGGTGGGAATCAGCCCCAGCATTTT.

The rearrangement uses TRBV28 and TRBJ2-3, with D perhaps matching TRBD2 (5 bases). Germline assignment: CDR1 MDHEN and CDR2 SYDVKM. Trimming pared 6 bases from V and 3 bases from J, leaving 25 bases between. This CDR3 comprises 18 residues. The CDR3 sequence is CASRSTPRAPGETDTQYF. Here the CDR3 DNA reads TGTGCCAGCAGATCAACCCCCCGGGCCCCCGGGGAGACAGATACGCAGTATTTT.

This chain joins TRBV7-8 and TRBJ1-5; D is ambiguous. The CDR3 runs to 13 residues. V dropped 4 bases and J dropped 4 bases, with 8 bases sitting between them. Germline-derived CDR1 and CDR2 are SGHVS and FQNEAQ. The CDR3 protein is CASSSNKNQPQHF. DNA for the CDR3: TGTGCCAGCAGCTCTAATAAGAATCAGCCCCAGCATTTT. The full variable domain, rest sourced from reference TRBV7-8 and TRBJ1-5, is GAGVSQSPRYKVAKRGQDVALRCDPISGHVSLFWYQQALGQGPEFLTYFQNEAQLDKSGLPSDRFFAERPEGSVSTLKIQRTQQEDSAVYLCASSSNKNQPQHFGDGTRLSIL.

V and J are TRBV6-4 and TRBJ2-7; D not certain. The CDR3 runs to 14 residues. Germline CDR1 and CDR2: MRHNA and SNTAGT. Trimming removed 9 bases from V and 3 bases from J, with 18 bases in between. CDR3 sequence (DNA): TGTGCCAGGCCCGTCGAGGATAGGGACTACGAGCAGTACTTC. Protein product: CARPVEDRDYEQYF.

The chain recombines TRBV7-2 with TRBJ2-2, with 9 bases identical to TRBD2. Germline V gene lookup returns CDR1 SGHTA and CDR2 FQGNSA. The J segment lost 6 bases and the V segment lost 1 base, leaving 9 bases of the junction unmatched. The CDR3 contains 17 residues. The CDR3 here is CASSLGPAGGPSGELFF. CDR3 in DNA: TGTGCCAGCAGCTTAGGTCCTGCGGGAGGGCCGTCCGGGGAGCTGTTTTTT.

The V gene is TRBV30, the J gene TRBJ1-4; TRBD1 is a possible D gene (6 bases). The CDR3 extends over 12 amino acids. V lost 5 bases to trimming and J lost 8 bases, with 12 bases between them. Looked up from germline, CDR1 is GTSNPN and CDR2 is SVGIG (reference sequence). The CDR3 loop reads CAWATGGEKLFF. CDR3 nucleotide sequence: TGTGCCTGGGCGACAGGTGGGGAAAAACTGTTTTTT.

As to this clone: The same CDR3 arises from other DNA sequences in this sample as well. The chain has TRBV15 and TRBJ2-5, with D unresolved. This CDR3 contains 11 residues. In germline, CDR1 is LNHNV, CDR2 YYDKDF (reference sequence). V dropped 0 bases and J dropped 5 bases, with 1 base sitting between them. This CDR3 is CATSREETQYF. As DNA, the CDR3 is TGTGCCACCAGCAGAGAGGAGACCCAGTACTTC.

The chain carries TRBV18 and TRBJ2-7; D not certain. Trimming removed 2 bases at V and 2 bases at J, with 10 bases between. The germline V gene has CDR1 KGHSH and CDR2 LQKENI. There are 14 residues in the CDR3. The CDR3 is CASSPKDGTYEQYF. Written as DNA, the CDR3 is TGTGCCAGCTCACCAAAGGACGGCACCTACGAGCAGTACTTC. Complete variable domain (other parts from reference TRBV18 and TRBJ2-7): NAGVMQNPRHLVRRRGQEARLRCSPMKGHSHVYWYRQLPEEGLKFMVYLQKENIIDESGMPKERFSAEFPKEGPSILRIQQVVRGDSAAYFCASSPKDGTYEQYFGPGTRLTVT.

The chain couples TRBV19 to TRBJ1-2, with a tentative D call TRBD1 (6 bases). V was pared by 3 bases and J by 7 bases, with 18 bases between. In germline, CDR1 is LNHDA, CDR2 SQIVND (reference sequence). The CDR3 loop spans 15 amino acids. CDR3 loop: CASSISLAGDSGYTF. CDR3 coding DNA: TGTGCCAGTAGTATCTCCCTAGCAGGGGATAGTGGCTACACCTTC.

This chain links TRBV6-5 with TRBJ2-7, with unresolved D. The V end lost 2 bases, the J end lost 0 bases, and 8 bases lay between the germline ends. From germline, CDR1 is MNHEY and CDR2 SVGAGI. The CDR3 extends over 14 amino acids. This CDR3 is CASSYTESSYEQYF. In DNA form, the CDR3 reads TGTGCCAGCAGTTACACAGAGAGCTCCTACGAGCAGTACTTC.

The chain combines TRBV19 with TRBJ2-1; possible D gene TRBD2, 6 bases. The CDR3 covers 15 residues. Germline CDR1 reads LNHDA; CDR2 reads SQIVND (reference sequence). The V end was cut by 4 bases, the J end by 9 bases, with 19 bases between. CDR3 DNA sequence: TGTGCCAGTAGTAGAGACGGGTTCGACGGGGGTGAGCAGTTCTTC. Protein product: CASSRDGFDGGEQFF.

The V call is TRBV5-6, the J call TRBJ2-1; D not resolved. Germline CDR1 SGHDT, CDR2 YYEEEE. This CDR3 region has 12 residues. V gave up 5 bases and J gave up 4 bases, with 7 bases separating them. The CDR3 DNA reads TGTGCCAGCAGGCTTGGGTACAATGAGCAGTTCTTC. This codes for CASRLGYNEQFF.

This clone occurred a few times. The chain combines TRBV7-2 with TRBJ2-1, with 14 bases that match TRBD2. CDR3 length equals 17 residues. The V segment lost 5 bases and the J segment 0 bases; nucleotides outside the gene matches: 3. Germline V gives CDR1 SGHTA, CDR2 FQGNSA. The chain's CDR3 is CASSRGLAGASYNEQFF. Written as DNA, the CDR3 is TGTGCCAGCAGCCGGGGACTAGCGGGGGCCTCCTACAATGAGCAGTTCTTC.

Only one count was recorded for this clone. This chain connects TRBV18 to TRBJ2-7, with D uncertain. This CDR3 spans 13 amino acids. Trimming took 2 bases from V and 2 from J, leaving 7 bases between them. Looked up from germline, CDR1 is KGHSH and CDR2 is LQKENI. The CDR3 region is CASSPALTYEQYF. The CDR3 bases are TGTGCCAGCTCACCAGCACTTACCTACGAGCAGTACTTC.

The V call is TRBV25-1, the J call TRBJ2-5; D is perhaps TRBD2 (6 bases). The germline V and J ends were trimmed by 3 bases and 1 base, with 9 bases remaining between them. CDR1 is MGHDK and CDR2 is SYGVNS in the germline V gene. The CDR3 spans 14 residues. In DNA, the CDR3 is TGTGCCAGCAGTGACGGGGGTGGCCAAGAGACCCAGTACTTC. It translates to CASSDGGGQETQYF.

J is TRBJ1-3 and V is TRBV28; D is uncertain. In germline, CDR1 is MDHEN, CDR2 SYDVKM. The V end was cut by 8 bases, the J end by 0 bases, with 11 bases between. The CDR3 sequence is 14 residues long. CDR3 nucleotides: TGTGCCAGCGCGGAGGGATTCTCTGGAAACACCATATATTTT. It is translated as CASAEGFSGNTIYF.

This clone was seen just once. The V gene is TRBV28, the J gene TRBJ2-7; D remains ambiguous. The germline gives CDR1 MDHEN, CDR2 SYDVKM. The CDR3 covers 12 residues. V gave up 8 bases and J gave up 2 bases, with 10 bases separating them. The CDR3 DNA follows: TGTGCCAGCGGGATCGGTCCCTACGAGCAGTACTTC. Encoded protein: CASGIGPYEQYF.

The rearrangement links TRBV7-9 to TRBJ1-1; D unclear. CDR1 SEHNR and CDR2 FQNEAQ come from the germline V gene (reference sequence). The CDR3 covers 12 residues. V was clipped by 1 base and J by 8 bases, with 8 bases between them. Here the CDR3 DNA reads TGTGCCAGCAGCTTAGGAAGAAGAGAAGCTTTCTTT. Residues: CASSLGRREAFF.

This sequence joins TRBV25-1 and TRBJ2-2; unclear D gene. Germline lookup yields CDR1 MGHDK and CDR2 SYGVNS. V was cut by 3 bases and J by 2 bases, with 7 bases left in between. This CDR3 has 14 amino acids. The CDR3 nucleotides are TGTGCCAGCAGTGACCCTCGTAACACCGGGGAGCTGTTTTTT. It translates to CASSDPRNTGELFF. Full variable domain (remainder filled in from reference TRBV25-1 and TRBJ2-2): EADIYQTPRYLVIGTGKKITLECSQTMGHDKMYWYQQDPGMELHLIHYSYGVNSTEKGDLSSESTVSRIRTEHFPLTLESARPSHTSQYLCASSDPRNTGELFFGEGSRLTVL.